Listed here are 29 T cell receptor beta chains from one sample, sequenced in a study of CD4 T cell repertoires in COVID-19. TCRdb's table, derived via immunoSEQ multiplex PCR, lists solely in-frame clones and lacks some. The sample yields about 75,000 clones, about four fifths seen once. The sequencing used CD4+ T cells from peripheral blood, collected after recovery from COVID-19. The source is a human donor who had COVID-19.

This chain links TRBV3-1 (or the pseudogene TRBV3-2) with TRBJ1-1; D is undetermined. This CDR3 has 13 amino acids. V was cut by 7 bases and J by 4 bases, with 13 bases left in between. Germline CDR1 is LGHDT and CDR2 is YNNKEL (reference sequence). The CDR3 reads CASIGPMGTEAFF. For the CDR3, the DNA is TGTGCCAGCATCGGGCCGATGGGCACTGAAGCTTTCTTT.

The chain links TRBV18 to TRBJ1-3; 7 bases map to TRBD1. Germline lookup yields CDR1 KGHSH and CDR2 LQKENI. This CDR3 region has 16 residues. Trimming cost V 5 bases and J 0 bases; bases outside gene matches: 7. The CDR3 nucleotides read TGTGCCAGCTCAACAACGGGACAGACCTCTGGAAACACCATATATTTT. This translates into CASSTTGQTSGNTIYF.

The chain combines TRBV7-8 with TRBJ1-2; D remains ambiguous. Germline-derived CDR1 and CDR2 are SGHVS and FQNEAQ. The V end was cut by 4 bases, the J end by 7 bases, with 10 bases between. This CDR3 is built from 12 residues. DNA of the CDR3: TGTGCCAGCAGCTCCGAGAGGGCTGGCTACACCTTC. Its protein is CASSSERAGYTF.

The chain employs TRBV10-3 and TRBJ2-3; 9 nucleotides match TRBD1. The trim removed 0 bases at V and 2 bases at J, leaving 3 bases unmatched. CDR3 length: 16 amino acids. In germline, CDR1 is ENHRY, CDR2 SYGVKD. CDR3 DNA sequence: TGTGCCATCAGTGAGTCAGGGACAGGGATCACAGATACGCAGTATTTT. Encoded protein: CAISESGTGITDTQYF.

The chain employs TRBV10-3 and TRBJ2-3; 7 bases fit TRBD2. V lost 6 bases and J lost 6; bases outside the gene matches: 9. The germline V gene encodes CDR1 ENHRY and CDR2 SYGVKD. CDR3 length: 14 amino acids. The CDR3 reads CAIRGDYSGDTQYF. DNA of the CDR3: TGTGCCATCAGGGGGGACTACTCTGGGGATACGCAGTATTTT.

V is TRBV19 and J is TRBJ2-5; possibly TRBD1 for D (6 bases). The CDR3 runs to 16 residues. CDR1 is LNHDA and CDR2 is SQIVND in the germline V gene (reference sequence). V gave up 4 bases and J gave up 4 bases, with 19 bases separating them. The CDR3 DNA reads TGTGCCAGTAGTACACAGGCAGTCCAAGGGGGAGAGACCCAGTACTTC. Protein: CASSTQAVQGGETQYF.

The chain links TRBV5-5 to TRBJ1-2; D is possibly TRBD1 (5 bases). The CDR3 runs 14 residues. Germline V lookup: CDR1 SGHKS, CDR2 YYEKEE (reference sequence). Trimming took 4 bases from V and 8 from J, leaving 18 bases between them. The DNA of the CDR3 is TGTGCCAGCAGCCTTCCCGAAAAGACAGAGGGCTACACCTTC. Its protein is CASSLPEKTEGYTF.

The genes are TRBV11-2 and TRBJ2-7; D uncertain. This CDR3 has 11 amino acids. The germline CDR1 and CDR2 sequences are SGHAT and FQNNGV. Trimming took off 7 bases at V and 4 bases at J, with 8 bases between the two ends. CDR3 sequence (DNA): TGTGCCAGCACCCGAACTTACGAGCAGTACTTC. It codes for CASTRTYEQYF.

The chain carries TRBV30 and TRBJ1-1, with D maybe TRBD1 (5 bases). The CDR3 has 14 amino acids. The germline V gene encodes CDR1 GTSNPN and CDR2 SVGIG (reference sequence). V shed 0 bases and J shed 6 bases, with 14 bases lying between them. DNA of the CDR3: TGTGCCTGGAGTGTAGGGGATAGGGCGGCTGAAGCTTTCTTT. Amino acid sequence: CAWSVGDRAAEAFF.

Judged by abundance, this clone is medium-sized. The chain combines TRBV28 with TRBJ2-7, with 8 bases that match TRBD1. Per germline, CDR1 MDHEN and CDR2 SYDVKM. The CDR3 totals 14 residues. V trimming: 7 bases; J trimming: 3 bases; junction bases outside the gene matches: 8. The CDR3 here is CASNPGTGYYEQYF. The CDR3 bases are TGTGCCAGCAACCCCGGGACAGGCTACTACGAGCAGTACTTC.

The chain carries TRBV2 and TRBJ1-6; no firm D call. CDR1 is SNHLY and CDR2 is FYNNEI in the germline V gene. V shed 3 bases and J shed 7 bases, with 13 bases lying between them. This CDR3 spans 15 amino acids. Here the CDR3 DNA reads TGTGCCAGCAGTGAGCAGCAGCCATTAAATTCACCCCTCCACTTT. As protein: CASSEQQPLNSPLHF.

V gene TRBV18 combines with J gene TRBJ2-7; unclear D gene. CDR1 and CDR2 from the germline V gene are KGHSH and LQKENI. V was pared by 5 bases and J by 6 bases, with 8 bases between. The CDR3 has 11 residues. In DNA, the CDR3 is TGTGCCAGCTCAGGGTCGGGCGAGCAGTACTTC. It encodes CASSGSGEQYF.

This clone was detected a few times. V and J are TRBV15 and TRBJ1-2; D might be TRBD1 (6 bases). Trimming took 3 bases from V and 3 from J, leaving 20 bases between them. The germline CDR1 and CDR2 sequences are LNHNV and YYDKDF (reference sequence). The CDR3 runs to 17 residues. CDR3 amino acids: CATSRDPVGGRDYGYTF. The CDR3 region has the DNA TGTGCCACCAGCAGGGACCCGGTGGGGGGCAGGGACTATGGCTACACCTTC. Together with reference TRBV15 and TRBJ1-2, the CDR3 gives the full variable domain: DAMVIQNPRYQVTQFGKPVTLSCSQTLNHNVMYWYQQKSSQAPKLLFHYYDKDFNNEADTPDNFQSRRPNTSFCFLDIRSPGLGDTAMYLCATSRDPVGGRDYGYTFGSGTRLTVV.

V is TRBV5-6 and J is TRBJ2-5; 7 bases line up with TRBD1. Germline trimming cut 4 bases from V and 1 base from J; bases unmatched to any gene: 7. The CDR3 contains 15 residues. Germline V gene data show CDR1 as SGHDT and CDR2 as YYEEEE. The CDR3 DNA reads TGTGCCAGCAGCCGAACGACAGGGAGCCAAGAGACCCAGTACTTC. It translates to CASSRTTGSQETQYF.

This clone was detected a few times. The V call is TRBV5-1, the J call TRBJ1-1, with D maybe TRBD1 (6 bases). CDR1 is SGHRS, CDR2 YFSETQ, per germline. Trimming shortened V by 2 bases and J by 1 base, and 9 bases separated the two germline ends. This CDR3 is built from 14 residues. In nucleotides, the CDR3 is TGCGCCAGCAGCTTAAGGACAGCGAACACTGAAGCTTTCTTT. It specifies CASSLRTANTEAFF.

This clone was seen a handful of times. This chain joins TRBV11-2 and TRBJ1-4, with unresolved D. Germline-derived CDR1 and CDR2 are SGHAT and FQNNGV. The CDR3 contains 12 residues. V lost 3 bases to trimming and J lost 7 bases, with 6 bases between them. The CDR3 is CASSFMSEKLFF. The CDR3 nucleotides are TGTGCCAGCAGCTTTATGAGTGAAAAACTGTTTTTT.

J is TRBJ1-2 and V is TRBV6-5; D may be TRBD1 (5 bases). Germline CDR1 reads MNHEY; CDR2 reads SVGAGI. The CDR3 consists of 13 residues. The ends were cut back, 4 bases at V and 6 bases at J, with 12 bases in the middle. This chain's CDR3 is CASSSRGGNGYTF. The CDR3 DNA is TGTGCCAGCAGTTCCCGGGGGGGGAATGGCTACACCTTC.

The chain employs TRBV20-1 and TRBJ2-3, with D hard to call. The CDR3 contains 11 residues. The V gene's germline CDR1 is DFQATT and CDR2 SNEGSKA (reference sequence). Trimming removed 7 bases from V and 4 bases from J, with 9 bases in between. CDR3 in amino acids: CSVLKADTQYF. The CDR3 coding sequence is TGCAGTGTTCTGAAGGCAGATACGCAGTATTTT.

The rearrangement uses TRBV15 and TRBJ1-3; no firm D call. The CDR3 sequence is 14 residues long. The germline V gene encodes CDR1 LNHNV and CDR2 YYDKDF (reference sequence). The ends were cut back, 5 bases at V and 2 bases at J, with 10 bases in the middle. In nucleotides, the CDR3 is TGTGCCACCAGCGGGCAGGCGCCTGGAAACACCATATATTTT. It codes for CATSGQAPGNTIYF.

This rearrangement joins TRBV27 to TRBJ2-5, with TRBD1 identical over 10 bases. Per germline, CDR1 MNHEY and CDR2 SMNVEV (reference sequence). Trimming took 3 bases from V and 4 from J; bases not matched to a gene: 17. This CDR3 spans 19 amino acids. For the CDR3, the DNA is TGTGCCAGCAGTTTTAACCCCCAGGACAGGGGGGTTGGAGTAGAGACCCAGTACTTC. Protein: CASSFNPQDRGVGVETQYF.

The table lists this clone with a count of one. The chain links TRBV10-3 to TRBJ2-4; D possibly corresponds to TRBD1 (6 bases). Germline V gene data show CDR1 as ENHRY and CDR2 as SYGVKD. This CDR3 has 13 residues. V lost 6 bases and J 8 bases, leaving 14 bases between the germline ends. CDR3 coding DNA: TGTGCCATCAGGCCACAGGGAGTAGACATTCAGTACTTC. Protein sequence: CAIRPQGVDIQYF.

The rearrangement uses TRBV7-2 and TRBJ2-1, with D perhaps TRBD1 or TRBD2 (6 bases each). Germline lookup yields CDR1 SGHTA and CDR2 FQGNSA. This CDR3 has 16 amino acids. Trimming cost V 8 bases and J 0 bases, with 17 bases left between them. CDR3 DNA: TGTGCCAGCTCCGAAGGGGGACTCCCCTCCTACAATGAGCAGTTCTTC. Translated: CASSEGGLPSYNEQFF. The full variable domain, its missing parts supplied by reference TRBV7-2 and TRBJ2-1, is GAGVSQSPSNKVTEKGKDVELRCDPISGHTALYWYRQSLGQGLEFLIYFQGNSAPDKSGLPSDRFSAERTGGSVSTLTIQRTQQEDSAVYLCASSEGGLPSYNEQFFGPGTRLTVL.

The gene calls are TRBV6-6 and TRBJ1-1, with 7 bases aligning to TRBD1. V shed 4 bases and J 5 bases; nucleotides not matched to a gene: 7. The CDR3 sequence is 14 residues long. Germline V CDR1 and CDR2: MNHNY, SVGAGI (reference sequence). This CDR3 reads CASSFRAQGTEAFF. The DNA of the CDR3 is TGTGCCAGCAGTTTCAGGGCACAGGGGACTGAAGCTTTCTTT.

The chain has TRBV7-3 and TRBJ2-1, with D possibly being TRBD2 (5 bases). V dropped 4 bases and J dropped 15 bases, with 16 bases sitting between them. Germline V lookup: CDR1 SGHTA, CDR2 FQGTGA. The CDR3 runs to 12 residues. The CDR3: CASSSVALQPFF. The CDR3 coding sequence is TGTGCCAGCAGCTCCGTAGCGTTACAGCCGTTCTTC. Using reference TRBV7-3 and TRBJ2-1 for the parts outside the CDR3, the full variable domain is GAGVSQTPSNKVTEKGKYVELRCDPISGHTALYWYRQSLGQGPEFLIYFQGTGAADDSGLPNDRFFAVRPEGSVSTLKIQRTERGDSAVYLCASSSVALQPFFGPGTRLTVL.

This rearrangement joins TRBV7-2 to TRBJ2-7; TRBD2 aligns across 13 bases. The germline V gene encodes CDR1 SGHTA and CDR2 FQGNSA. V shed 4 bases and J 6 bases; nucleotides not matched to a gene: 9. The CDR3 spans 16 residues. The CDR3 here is CASSSIGTSGMAEQYF. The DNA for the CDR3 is TGTGCCAGCAGCTCCATTGGGACTAGCGGGATGGCCGAGCAGTACTTC.

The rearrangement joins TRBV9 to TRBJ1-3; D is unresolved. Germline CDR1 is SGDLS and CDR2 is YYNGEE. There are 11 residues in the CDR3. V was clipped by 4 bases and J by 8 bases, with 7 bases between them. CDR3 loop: CASSTSDTIYF. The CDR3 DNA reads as TGTGCCAGCAGCACCAGTGACACCATATATTTT. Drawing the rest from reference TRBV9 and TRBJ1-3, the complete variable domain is DSGVTQTPKHLITATGQRVTLRCSPRSGDLSVYWYQQSLDQGLQFLIQYYNGEERAKGNILERFSAQQFPDLHSELNLSSLELGDSALYFCASSTSDTIYFGEGSWLTVV.

CDR3 protein: CASSLDRNNEQFF. Here the CDR3 DNA reads TGTGCCAGCAGCTTAGACAGGAACAATGAGCAGTTCTTC. The chain joins TRBV7-3 to TRBJ2-1, with a possible D match to TRBD1 (6 bases). There are 13 residues in the CDR3. Trimming shortened V by 2 bases and J by 5 bases, and 7 bases separated the two germline ends. CDR1 and CDR2 from the germline V gene are SGHTA and FQGTGA.

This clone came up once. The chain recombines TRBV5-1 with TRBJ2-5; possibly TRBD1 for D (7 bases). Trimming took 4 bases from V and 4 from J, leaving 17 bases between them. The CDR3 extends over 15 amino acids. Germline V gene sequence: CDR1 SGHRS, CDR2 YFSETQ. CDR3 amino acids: CASSLDGQGGETQYF. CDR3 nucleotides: TGCGCCAGCAGCCTCGACGGCCAGGGGGGAGAGACCCAGTACTTC.

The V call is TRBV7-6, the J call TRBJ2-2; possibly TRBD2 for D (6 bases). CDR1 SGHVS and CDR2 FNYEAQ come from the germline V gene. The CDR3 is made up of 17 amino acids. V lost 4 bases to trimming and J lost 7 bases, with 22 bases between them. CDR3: CASSYIPGGYSNGELFF. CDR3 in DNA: TGTGCCAGCAGCTATATCCCTGGAGGGTACTCGAACGGGGAGCTGTTTTTT. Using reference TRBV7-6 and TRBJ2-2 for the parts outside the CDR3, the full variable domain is GAGVSQSPRYKVTKRGQDVALRCDPISGHVSLYWYRQALGQGPEFLTYFNYEAQQDKSGLPNDRFSAERPEGSISTLTIQRTEQRDSAMYRCASSYIPGGYSNGELFFGEGSRLTVL.